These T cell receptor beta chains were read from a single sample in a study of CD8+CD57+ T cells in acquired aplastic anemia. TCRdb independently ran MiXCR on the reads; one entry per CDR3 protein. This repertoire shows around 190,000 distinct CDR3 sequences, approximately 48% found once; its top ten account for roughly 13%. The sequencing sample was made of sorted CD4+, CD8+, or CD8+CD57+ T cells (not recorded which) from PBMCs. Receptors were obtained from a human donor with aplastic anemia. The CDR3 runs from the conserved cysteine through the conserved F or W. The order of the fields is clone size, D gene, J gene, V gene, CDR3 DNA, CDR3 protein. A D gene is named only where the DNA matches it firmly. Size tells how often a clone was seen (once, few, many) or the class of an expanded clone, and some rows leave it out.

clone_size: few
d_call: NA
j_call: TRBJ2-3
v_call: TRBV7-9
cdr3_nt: TGTGCCAGCAGCTTATTCCCGGGTCTGGATACGCAGTATTTT
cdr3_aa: CASSLFPGLDTQYF

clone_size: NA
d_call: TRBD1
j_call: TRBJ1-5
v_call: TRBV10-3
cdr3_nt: TGTGCCATCAGCCGACAGGGGAATCAGCCCCAGCATTTT
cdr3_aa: CAISRQGNQPQHF

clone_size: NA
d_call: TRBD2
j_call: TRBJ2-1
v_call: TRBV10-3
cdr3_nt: TGTGCCATCAGCCTACCGGGACTAGCCTACAATGAGCAGTTCTTC
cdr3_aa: CAISLPGLAYNEQFF

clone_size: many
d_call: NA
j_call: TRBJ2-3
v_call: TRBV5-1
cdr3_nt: TGCGCCAGCAGGCCCCCAGGGGTACCCGCTAGCACAGATACGCAGTATTTT
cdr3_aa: CASRPPGVPASTDTQYF

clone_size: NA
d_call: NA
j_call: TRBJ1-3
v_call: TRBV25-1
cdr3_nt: TGTGCCAGCAGTGAAATCGGGTCCCGGAACACCATATATTTT
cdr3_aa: CASSEIGSRNTIYF

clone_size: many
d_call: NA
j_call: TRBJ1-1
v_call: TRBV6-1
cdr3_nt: TGTGCCAGCACCTTGAACCGGGAGAGAGCTTTCTTT
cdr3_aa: CASTLNRERAFF

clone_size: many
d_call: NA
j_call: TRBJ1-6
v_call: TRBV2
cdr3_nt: TGTGCCAGCACGGGCACTGATAATTCACCCCTCCACTTT
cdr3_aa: CASTGTDNSPLHF

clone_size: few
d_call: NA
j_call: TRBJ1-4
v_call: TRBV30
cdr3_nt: TGTGCCTGGAGCCAGGACGCCAATGAAAAACTGTTTTTT
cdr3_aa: CAWSQDANEKLFF

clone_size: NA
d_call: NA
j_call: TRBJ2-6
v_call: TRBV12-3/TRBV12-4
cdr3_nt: TGTGCCAGCAGTTTTACCGCCGGGATCTCTGGGGCCAACGTCCTGACTTTC
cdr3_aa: CASSFTAGISGANVLTF

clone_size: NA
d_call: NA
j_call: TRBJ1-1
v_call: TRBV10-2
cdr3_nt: TGCGCCAGCAGTGGACAGTTGAACACTGAAGCTTTCTTT
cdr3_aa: CASSGQLNTEAFF

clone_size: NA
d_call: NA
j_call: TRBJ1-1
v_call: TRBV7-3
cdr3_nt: TGTGCCAGCAGCCCTACAGGGAATGCTGAAGCTTTCTTT
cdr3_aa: CASSPTGNAEAFF

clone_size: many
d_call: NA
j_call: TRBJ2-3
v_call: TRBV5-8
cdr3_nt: TGTGCCAGCACTCCAGATGGCAGGGAGACAGATACGCAGTATTTT
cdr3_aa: CASTPDGRETDTQYF

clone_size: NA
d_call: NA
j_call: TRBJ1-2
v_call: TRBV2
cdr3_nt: TGTGCCAGCAGGGCAATTTCTCGTGGCTACACCTTC
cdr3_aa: CASRAISRGYTF

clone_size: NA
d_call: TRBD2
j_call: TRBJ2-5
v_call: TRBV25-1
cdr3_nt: TGTGCCAGCAGTGAGCGGGGGGGACGACAAGAGACCCAGTACTTC
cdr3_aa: CASSERGGRQETQYF

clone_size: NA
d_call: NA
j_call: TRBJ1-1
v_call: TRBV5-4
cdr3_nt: TGTGCCAGCAGCCCCGAGGTGGGCTTAAACACTGAAGCTTTCTTT
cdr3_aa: CASSPEVGLNTEAFF

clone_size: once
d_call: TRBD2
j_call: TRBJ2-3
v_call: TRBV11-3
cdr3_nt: TGTGCCAGCAGCCCGGGGACTAGCGGGGGGGCAGATACGCAGTATTTT
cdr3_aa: CASSPGTSGGADTQYF

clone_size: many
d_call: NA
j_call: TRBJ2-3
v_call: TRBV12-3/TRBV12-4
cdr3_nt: TGTGCCAGCAGTTTCGGAGAACTGACTAGCACAGATACGCAGTATTTT
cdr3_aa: CASSFGELTSTDTQYF

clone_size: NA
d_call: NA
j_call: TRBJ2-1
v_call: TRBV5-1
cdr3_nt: TGCGCCAGCAGCTTGGGGCAGGATGAGCAGTTCTTC
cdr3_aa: CASSLGQDEQFF

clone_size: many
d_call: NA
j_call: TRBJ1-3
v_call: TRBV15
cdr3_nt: TGTGCCACCAGCAGAGATTTATTAAACACCATATATTTT
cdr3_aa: CATSRDLLNTIYF

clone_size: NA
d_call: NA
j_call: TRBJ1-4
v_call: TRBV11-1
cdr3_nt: TGTGCCAGCAGCTTAGGGCAGGGGATCGCCTCTAATGAAAAGCTGTTTTTT
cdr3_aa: CASSLGQGIASNEKLFF

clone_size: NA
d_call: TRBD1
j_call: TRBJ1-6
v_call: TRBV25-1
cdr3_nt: TGTGCCAGCAGTGTGGGACAGCGGCGTTCACCCCTCCACTTT
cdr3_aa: CASSVGQRRSPLHF

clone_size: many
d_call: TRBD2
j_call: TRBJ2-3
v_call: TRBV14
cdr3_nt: TGTGCCAGCAGCCAAGATTTTGGGACTAGCCCCACAGATACGCAGTATTTT
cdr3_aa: CASSQDFGTSPTDTQYF

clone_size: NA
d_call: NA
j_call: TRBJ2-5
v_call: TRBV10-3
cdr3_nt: TGTGCCAGCAAGGGACCCGGGGAGACCCAGTACTTC
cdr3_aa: CASKGPGETQYF

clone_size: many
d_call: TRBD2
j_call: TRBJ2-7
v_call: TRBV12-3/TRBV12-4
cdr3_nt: TGTGCCAGCAGCGTAGGACTAGCGGGCTACGAGCAGTACTTC
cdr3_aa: CASSVGLAGYEQYF

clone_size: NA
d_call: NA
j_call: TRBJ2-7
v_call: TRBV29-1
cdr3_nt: TGCAGCGTTGAAGGGGGAACTAAAACCTACGAGCAGTACTTC
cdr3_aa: CSVEGGTKTYEQYF